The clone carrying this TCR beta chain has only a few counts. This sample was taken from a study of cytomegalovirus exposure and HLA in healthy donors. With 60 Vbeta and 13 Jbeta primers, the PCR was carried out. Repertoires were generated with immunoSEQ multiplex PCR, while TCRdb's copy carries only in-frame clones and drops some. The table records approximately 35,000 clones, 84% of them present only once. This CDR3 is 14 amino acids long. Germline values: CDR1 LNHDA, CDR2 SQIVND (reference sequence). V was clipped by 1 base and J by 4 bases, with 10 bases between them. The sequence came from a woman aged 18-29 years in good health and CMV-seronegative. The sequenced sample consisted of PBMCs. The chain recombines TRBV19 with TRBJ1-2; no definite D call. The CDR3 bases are TGTGCCAGTAGTATAGGAGGGTCAGGCTATGGCTACACCTTC. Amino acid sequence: CASSIGGSGYGYTF.